The clone carrying this T cell receptor (beta chain) occurred many times. Its antigen is undetermined. A single base is all that separates this from a far larger clone, so a read error is likely. These data come from a study of prognosis after radiotherapy for stage I lung cancer. Study-level points and caveats: There were reportedly differences in TRBV and TRBJ gene usage between patients with and without metastases.

TCR beta CDR3 was amplified from genomic DNA by two-round multiplex PCR. First-round PCR, the initial amplification, used primers specific to each TRBV and TRBJ gene. TCRdb re-derived calls from the multiplex PCR reads in MiXCR, one entry per CDR3 protein. The sample includes more than 9,000 distinct CDR3 sequences, roughly half of them seen just once. The CDR3 is made up of 11 amino acids. Germline loops: CDR1 MNHEY, CDR2 SVGEGT. The sequence came from a donor over 45 with non-small cell lung cancer. The chain employs TRBV6-2 or TRBV6-3 and TRBJ1-6; D uncertain. This specimen was PBMCs, taken before or after stereotactic body radiation therapy (not recorded which). The DNA of the CDR3 is TGTGCCGGCAGTGAGGAAGGTCCTCTCCACTTT. Amino acids: CAGSEEGPLHF.